This TCR beta chain was obtained from a study of cytomegalovirus exposure and HLA in healthy donors. About this clone itself: Its target is not known.

Primers: 60 Vbeta forward and 13 Jbeta reverse. Data came from immunoSEQ multiplex PCR; TCRdb stores just in-frame clones and leaves some out. The sample has roughly 100,000 clones, about 80% seen once; the top ten hold 1.5% to 2%. At sampling all donors were nominally healthy, likely with unrecorded immune exposures. Study-wide points: It was reported in a later analysis that an Asian-associated ancestry cluster showed fewer N-insertions than the approximately 670-donor mean.

This CDR3 comprises 15 residues. From germline, CDR1 is SGHDT and CDR2 YYEEEE. The V gene lost 0 bases and the J gene lost 2 bases, with 8 bases spanning the gap. Sequencing input: PBMCs. The TCR sequence derives from a woman in her forties in good health and CMV-seronegative. The genes are TRBV5-6 and TRBJ2-2; possibly TRBD2 for D (5 bases). CDR3 in amino acids: CASSLGRPNTGELFF. CDR3 DNA: TGTGCCAGCAGCTTGGGGAGGCCCAACACCGGGGAGCTGTTTTTT. Complete variable domain (other parts from reference TRBV5-6 and TRBJ2-2): DAGVTQSPTHLIKTRGQQVTLRCSPKSGHDTVSWYQQALGQGPQFIFQYYEEEERQRGNFPDRFSGHQFPNYSSELNVNALLLGDSALYLCASSLGRPNTGELFFGEGSRLTVL.